This is a list of T cell receptor beta chains from one sample in a study of cytomegalovirus exposure and HLA in healthy donors. Repertoires were generated with immunoSEQ multiplex PCR, while TCRdb's copy carries only in-frame clones and drops some. The repertoire holds 78,000 or so clones, with around 94% as singletons. The material sequenced was PBMCs. These receptors all come from a woman aged 18-35 years in good health and CMV-seropositive. Both conserved end residues are part of each CDR3. D genes are given only for firm matches. Clone size is shown for a subset of rows, as once, few, many or a class of expanded clone.

v_gene,abundance,j_gene,d_gene,CDR3aa,CDR3nt
TRBV5-5,-,TRBJ2-7,TRBD1,CASSLSGTGAYEQYF,TGTGCCAGCAGCCTTTCCGGGACAGGGGCCTACGAGCAGTACTTC
TRBV11-1,-,TRBJ2-2,TRBD1,CASSVSGYRGNTGELFF,TGTGCCAGCAGCGTTAGTGGTTACAGGGGGAACACCGGGGAGCTGTTTTTT
TRBV25-1,-,TRBJ1-2,TRBD1,CASSESLGQINYGYTF,TGTGCCAGCAGTGAATCCTTGGGACAGATTAACTATGGCTACACCTTC
TRBV2,-,TRBJ1-4,-,CASRGRTASTNEKLFF,TGTGCCAGCAGGGGTAGGACAGCTTCAACTAATGAAAAACTGTTTTTT
TRBV25-1,-,TRBJ1-2,-,CASSHHVEGGGYTF,TGTGCCAGCAGTCATCACGTGGAGGGCGGAGGCTACACCTTC
TRBV28,once,TRBJ1-2,-,CASSLLEGPGTF,TGTGCCAGCAGTTTATTGGAGGGCCCGGGCACCTTC
TRBV9,-,TRBJ2-5,TRBD2,CASSVVGSGSETQYF,TGTGCCAGCAGCGTAGTAGGTAGCGGGAGCGAGACCCAGTACTTC
TRBV6-5,-,TRBJ1-4,-,CASSYSQGNEKLFF,TGTGCCAGCAGTTACTCCCAGGGGAATGAAAAACTGTTTTTT
TRBV4-2,-,TRBJ1-6,-,CASSLEGNSPLHF,TGTGCCAGCAGCCTTGAGGGTAATTCACCCCTCCACTTT
TRBV7-9,once,TRBJ2-3,TRBD1,CASSSPGQDFVSTDTQYF,TGTGCCAGCAGCTCCCCGGGACAGGACTTCGTCAGCACAGATACGCAGTATTTT
TRBV2,-,TRBJ2-1,-,CASSEALWGERDNEQFF,TGTGCCAGCAGTGAAGCGCTTTGGGGGGAGAGGGACAATGAGCAGTTCTTC
TRBV2,-,TRBJ2-1,TRBD2,CASSETSGGSYNEQFF,TGTGCCAGCAGTGAGACCAGCGGGGGTTCCTACAATGAGCAGTTCTTC
TRBV7-9,-,TRBJ1-2,-,CASSFDRVYGYTF,TGTGCCAGCAGCTTCGACAGAGTGTATGGCTACACCTTC
TRBV28,-,TRBJ2-7,TRBD1,CASSVRQGLAAEQYF,TGTGCCAGCAGTGTTCGACAGGGTCTGGCCGCCGAGCAGTACTTC
TRBV6-1,few,TRBJ2-7,-,CASTLTGREQYF,TGTGCCAGCACTTTGACAGGGAGGGAGCAGTACTTC
TRBV4-2,-,TRBJ2-1,TRBD2,CASSQGLALAYNEQFF,TGTGCCAGCAGCCAAGGACTAGCGTTGGCCTACAATGAGCAGTTCTTC
TRBV6-5,-,TRBJ1-5,TRBD1,CASQRQGDQPQHF,TGTGCCAGCCAACGACAGGGCGATCAGCCCCAGCATTTT
TRBV7-8,-,TRBJ1-4,TRBD1,CASSRQGPNEKLFF,TGTGCCAGCAGCCGACAGGGACCTAATGAAAAACTGTTTTTT
TRBV7-2,-,TRBJ2-7,TRBD2,CASSFRAGGATYEQYF,TGTGCCAGCAGCTTTCGAGCGGGAGGGGCAACCTACGAGCAGTACTTC
TRBV7-9,-,TRBJ1-2,TRBD1,CASSPGGGQGTYGYTF,TGTGCCAGCAGCCCCGGAGGGGGACAGGGGACCTATGGCTACACCTTC
TRBV4-1,once,TRBJ1-4,TRBD1,CASSQAGTGGFGTNEKLFF,TGCGCCAGCAGCCAAGCCGGGACAGGGGGCTTTGGAACTAATGAAAAACTGTTTTTT
TRBV18,-,TRBJ1-1,-,CASSPYEGMATEAFF,TGTGCCAGCTCACCCTATGAGGGAATGGCCACTGAAGCTTTCTTT
TRBV11-2,once,TRBJ2-7,TRBD2,CASRTWGEGLSYEQYF,TGTGCCAGCAGAACGTGGGGGGAGGGCCTATCCTACGAGCAGTACTTC
TRBV5-1,-,TRBJ2-7,TRBD2,CASSPTSGRAIKWDLEFYEQYF,TGCGCCAGCAGCCCGACTAGCGGGAGGGCCATAAAGTGGGATCTAGAGTTCTACGAGCAGTACTTC
TRBV5-1,-,TRBJ2-1,TRBD2,CASSRLAGSDEQFF,TGCGCCAGCAGCAGACTAGCGGGATCTGATGAGCAGTTCTTC
TRBV11-2,-,TRBJ2-7,TRBD1,CASSLDAQDRTGEEQYF,TGTGCCAGCAGCTTAGACGCCCAAGACCGGACAGGGGAAGAGCAGTACTTC
TRBV5-4,-,TRBJ2-2,TRBD2,CASSSLTSGGPGELFF,TGTGCCAGCAGCTCACTGACTAGCGGGGGCCCCGGGGAGCTGTTTTTT
TRBV27,-,TRBJ1-1,-,CASSLLPGMNTEAFF,TGTGCCAGCAGTTTACTCCCGGGTATGAACACTGAAGCTTTCTTT
TRBV5-8,-,TRBJ1-1,TRBD1,CASSLGRGPYEAFF,TGTGCCAGCAGCTTGGGCAGGGGGCCCTATGAAGCTTTCTTT
TRBV7-8,-,TRBJ1-1,-,CASSLELRAGSTEAFF,TGTGCCAGCAGCTTAGAGTTGAGGGCGGGCAGCACTGAAGCTTTCTTT
TRBV28,-,TRBJ2-4,-,CASSSLAGRVAKNIQYF,TGTGCCAGCAGTTCACTTGCTGGCAGGGTGGCCAAAAACATTCAGTACTTC
TRBV27,-,TRBJ1-6,-,CASSHQGSYNSPLHF,TGTGCCAGCAGTCATCAGGGGAGCTATAATTCACCCCTCCACTTT
TRBV28,-,TRBJ1-2,-,CASSPIGRETGYGYTF,TGTGCCAGCAGTCCCATCGGGAGGGAAACGGGGTATGGCTACACCTTC
TRBV5-4,-,TRBJ2-7,TRBD2,CASNLAGAGLGEQYF,TGTGCCAGCAACCTAGCGGGAGCGGGACTTGGAGAGCAGTACTTC
TRBV5-1,-,TRBJ2-1,TRBD2,CASSWGTSANEQFF,TGCGCCAGCAGCTGGGGGACTAGCGCCAATGAGCAGTTCTTC
TRBV27,-,TRBJ1-2,TRBD1,CASSLSGTVYGYTF,TGTGCCAGCAGTTTATCAGGGACAGTCTATGGCTACACCTTC
TRBV28,-,TRBJ1-6,TRBD1,CASSPNSGTGSPLHF,TGTGCCAGCAGTCCCAACTCCGGGACAGGGTCACCCCTCCACTTT
TRBV30,once,TRBJ2-2,-,CAWSVLVNTGELFF,TGTGCCTGGAGTGTACTGGTGAACACCGGGGAGCTGTTTTTT
TRBV30,-,TRBJ2-7,TRBD1,CAWSALGQGVYEQYF,TGTGCCTGGAGTGCCCTAGGACAGGGGGTCTACGAGCAGTACTTC
TRBV9,-,TRBJ2-6,TRBD1,CASSATGAGANVLTF,TGTGCCAGCAGCGCCACAGGGGCCGGGGCCAACGTCCTGACTTTC
TRBV4-1,-,TRBJ2-7,-,CASSRGAGATYEQYF,TGCGCCAGCAGCCGGGGGGCGGGGGCCACCTACGAGCAGTACTTC
TRBV7-9,-,TRBJ1-1,TRBD1,CASSSADRENTEAFF,TGTGCCAGCAGCTCAGCGGACAGGGAGAACACTGAAGCTTTCTTT
TRBV7-9,-,TRBJ2-1,-,CASSPLGAGEQFF,TGTGCCAGCAGCCCACTTGGCGCGGGTGAGCAGTTCTTC